This T cell receptor (beta chain) was recorded in a study of blood T cells in healthy people across ages. With a J-beta primer mix and a sample-barcoded 5' primer, a second PCR ran about 6 to 11 cycles. MiXCR, run by TCRdb on the 5' RACE reads, gives a single entry per CDR3 protein. This table holds some 1.7 million distinct CDR3 sequences, 28% found once. The CDR3 length is 18 residues. V was cut by 4 bases and J by 7 bases, with 29 bases left in between. Germline CDR1 MNHEY, CDR2 SVGAGI. Material: blood. This TCR was sampled from a woman in her 30s in good health. The chain couples TRBV6-5 to TRBJ2-7; D possibly uses TRBD1 or TRBD2 (6 bases each). The chain's CDR3 is CASSSLRGPQPGHNEQYF. The CDR3 DNA follows: TGTGCCAGCAGTTCCCTCCGGGGGCCCCAACCCGGGCACAATGAGCAGTACTTC.